This T cell receptor beta chain originates from a study of T cells in localized non-small cell lung cancer. Data came from immunoSEQ multiplex PCR; TCRdb stores just in-frame clones and leaves some out. This sample has about 3,200 clones; roughly 25% occur once, and the top ten carry about 20%. Per the germline V gene, CDR1 is LNHDA and CDR2 is SQIVND (reference sequence). V shed 2 bases and J shed 5 bases, with 16 bases lying between them. This CDR3 has 16 amino acids. Study-level results: Adjacent uninvolved lung had the highest clonality, suggesting focused antigen responses.

With regard to this clone: Its antigen is as yet unknown.

J is TRBJ1-5 and V is TRBV19, with D hard to call. The TCR was taken from a man between 40 and 69 years old with stage I lung adenocarcinoma. The material sequenced was lung tumor tissue, taken before any cancer treatment. CDR3 sequence (DNA): TGTGCCAGTAGTATAAACCCTCGAGGGAATTATCAGCCCCAGCATTTT. Protein product: CASSINPRGNYQPQHF.